The sequence of this TCR beta chain was determined in a study of cytomegalovirus exposure and HLA in healthy donors. In the study overall: The study placed less than 90% of its 398 genotyped donors in the Caucasian-associated ancestry cluster.

With 60 Vbeta and 13 Jbeta primers, the PCR was carried out. Assay used: immunoSEQ multiplex PCR; TCRdb lists only in-frame clones, some missing. The sample includes 140,000 or so clones, approximately 68% of them seen just once. Study outcomes and limitations: TCR beta sequences reportedly predicted the HLA-A and HLA-B alleles of most subjects accurately. According to the study, approximately 150 TCR beta chains were cytomegalovirus-associated. For cytomegalovirus status, the classifier reportedly gave diagnoses with high specificity and sensitivity.

With regard to this clone: Its antigen is not identified.

The V gene's germline CDR1 is MDHEN and CDR2 SYDVKM. The length of the CDR3 is 12 residues. This clonotype was obtained from a man between 60 and 75 years old in good health and CMV-seronegative. The sample taken for sequencing was PBMCs. V is TRBV28 and J is TRBJ2-5; D is ambiguous. The last part of the DNA fits TRBJ2-7 better; the J call may be wrong. Written as DNA, the CDR3 is TGTGCCAGCAGTTTTGGGGACTACGAGCAGTACTTC. Its protein is CASSFGDYEQYF.